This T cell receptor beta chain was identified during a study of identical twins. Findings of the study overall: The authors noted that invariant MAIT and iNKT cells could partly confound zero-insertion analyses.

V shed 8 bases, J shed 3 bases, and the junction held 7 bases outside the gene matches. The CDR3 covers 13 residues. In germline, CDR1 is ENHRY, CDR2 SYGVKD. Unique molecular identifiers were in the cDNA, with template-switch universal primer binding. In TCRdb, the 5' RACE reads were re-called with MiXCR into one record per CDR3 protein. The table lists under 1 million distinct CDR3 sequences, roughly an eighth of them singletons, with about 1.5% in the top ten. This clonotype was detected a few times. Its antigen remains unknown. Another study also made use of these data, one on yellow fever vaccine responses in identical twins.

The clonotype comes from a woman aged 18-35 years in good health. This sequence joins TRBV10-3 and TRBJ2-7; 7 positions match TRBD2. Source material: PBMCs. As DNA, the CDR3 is TGTGCCATCGGGGGGGACTACTACTACGAGCAGTACTTC. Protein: CAIGGDYYYEQYF.